A single sample is the source of the 21 T cell receptor beta chains below, sequenced in a study of cytomegalovirus exposure and HLA in healthy donors. The PCR ran on 60 Vbeta and 13 Jbeta primers. Some clones are missing from TCRdb's copy, which holds only in-frame ones; the method was immunoSEQ multiplex PCR. The table has about 180,000 clones, less than 90% seen once; the top ten hold about 1.4%. The specimen was PBMCs. The receptor source for this set is a girl aged 5-17 years in good health and CMV-seropositive.

This rearrangement joins TRBV30 to TRBJ2-7; 8 bases map to TRBD1. Germline V gene sequence: CDR1 GTSNPN, CDR2 SVGIG (reference sequence). The CDR3 covers 14 residues. V gave up 2 bases and J gave up 5 bases; unmatched junction bases: 8. CDR3 region: CAWSTQGALHEQYF. Here the CDR3 DNA reads TGTGCCTGGAGTACCCAGGGGGCGCTTCACGAGCAGTACTTC. The full variable domain, in which reference TRBV30 and TRBJ2-7 provide the parts outside the CDR3, is SQTIHQWPATLVQPVGSPLSLECTVEGTSNPNLYWYRQAAGRGLQLLFYSVGIGQISSEVPQNLSASRPQDRQFILSSKKLLLSDSGFYLCAWSTQGALHEQYFGPGTRLTVT.

This chain joins TRBV6-1 and TRBJ2-7; possible D gene TRBD1, 6 bases. The germline gives CDR1 MNHNS, CDR2 SASEGT. Trimming removed 3 bases from V and 3 bases from J, with 15 bases in between. The length of the CDR3 is 15 residues. CDR3 nucleotide sequence: TGTGCCAGCAGTGATTCCTCCGCAGGGGACTACGAGCAGTACTTC. Translation: CASSDSSAGDYEQYF.

This clone has just a few counts. The rearrangement joins TRBV2 to TRBJ1-5; 7 bases map to TRBD1. The germline gives CDR1 SNHLY, CDR2 FYNNEI. The CDR3 has 14 residues. J gave up 1 base and V 6 bases, and 3 bases lay outside the gene matches. CDR3 bases: TGTGCCAGCAGGACAGGGTCGAGCAATCAGCCCCAGCATTTT. Residues: CASRTGSSNQPQHF.

This clone occurred a few times. V usage is TRBV12-5 and J usage is TRBJ2-5, with D possibly being TRBD1 (6 bases). The germline CDR1 and CDR2 sequences are LGHNT and FRNRAP. The CDR3 covers 19 residues. V lost 7 bases and J lost 1, with 28 bases in between. CDR3 nucleotide sequence: TGTGCTAGTGCCCAAGTGGGGGACATAAGTCCCGAGAGCCAAGAGACCCAGTACTTC. Its translation is CASAQVGDISPESQETQYF.

V is TRBV6-5 and J is TRBJ2-1; the match to TRBD2 covers 14 bases. This CDR3 spans 14 amino acids. Germline CDR1 and CDR2: MNHEY and SVGAGI. Losses at the gene ends were 7 bases for V and 9 bases for J; bases not matched to a gene: 5. As DNA, the CDR3 is TGTGCCAGCATCCGACTAGCGGGAGGGGGTGAGCAGTTCTTC. It translates to CASIRLAGGGEQFF.

The chain couples TRBV27 to TRBJ2-7; 10 bases line up with TRBD1. This CDR3 has 16 amino acids. J lost 2 bases, V lost 6 bases, and 10 bases had no gene match. Germline CDR1 reads MNHEY; CDR2 reads SMNVEV (reference sequence). CDR3 bases: TGTGCCAGCAGCCCGATCGGACAGGGGGGACCCTACGAGCAGTACTTC. Translated, it gives CASSPIGQGGPYEQYF.

The chain employs TRBV6-5 and TRBJ2-7; 10 positions match TRBD1. V dropped 0 bases and J dropped 3; count of bases not matched to a gene: 5. This CDR3 region has 16 residues. CDR1 and CDR2 from the germline V gene are MNHEY and SVGAGI. This CDR3 is CASSYSRQGAVYEQYF. The CDR3 DNA reads as TGTGCCAGCAGTTACTCGCGACAGGGGGCAGTCTACGAGCAGTACTTC.

The gene calls are TRBV4-1 and TRBJ1-2; 7 bases map to TRBD1. CDR1 is MGHRA and CDR2 is YSYEKL in the germline V gene. The CDR3 totals 14 residues. J was trimmed by 7 bases and V by 1 base; bases with no gene match: 6. The chain's CDR3 is CASSQVDRVSGYTF. DNA of the CDR3: TGCGCCAGCAGCCAAGTCGACAGGGTGTCTGGCTACACCTTC.

The chain has TRBV2 and TRBJ1-5, with a weak D call TRBD1 (5 bases). The CDR3 is 15 amino acids. Germline V gene sequence: CDR1 SNHLY, CDR2 FYNNEI. Trimming took 2 bases from V and 7 from J, leaving 15 bases between them. The CDR3 is CASSERSTVGQPQHF. The CDR3 DNA reads as TGTGCCAGCAGTGAACGATCGACAGTGGGGCAGCCCCAGCATTTT.

J is TRBJ2-5 and V is TRBV5-4, with a weak D call TRBD2 (6 bases). V gave up 4 bases and J gave up 5 bases, with 21 bases separating them. The CDR3 extends over 16 amino acids. The germline V gene has CDR1 SGHNT and CDR2 YYREEE (reference sequence). The CDR3 loop is CASSRTDGGFMETQYF. The CDR3 DNA follows: TGTGCCAGCAGCCGAACGGACGGGGGTTTTATGGAGACCCAGTACTTC.

J is TRBJ2-7 and V is TRBV6-6; unclear D gene. The CDR3 has 14 amino acids. From germline, CDR1 is MNHNY and CDR2 SVGAGI (reference sequence). Trimming removed 4 bases at V and 6 bases at J, with 16 bases between. CDR3 region: CASSSSTDQVEQYF. DNA for the CDR3: TGTGCCAGCAGTTCCTCTACTGATCAGGTCGAGCAGTACTTC.

CDR3 sequence reads: CASIPRRGSWYEQYF. As DNA, the CDR3 is TGTGCCAGTATCCCAAGGCGGGGGAGTTGGTACGAGCAGTACTTC. This chain connects TRBV19 to TRBJ2-7, with 7 positions matching TRBD2. The CDR3 consists of 15 residues. V lost 7 bases and J lost 4; bases outside the gene matches: 13. From germline, CDR1 is LNHDA and CDR2 SQIVND (reference sequence).

The chain uses TRBV25-1 and TRBJ1-2; D remains unclear. This CDR3 has 12 residues. V lost 5 bases, J lost 2 bases, and 6 bases lay in between. Germline CDR1 reads MGHDK; CDR2 reads SYGVNS. DNA for the CDR3: TGTGCCAGCAGTCTCGGGAACTATGGCTACACCTTC. Translation gives CASSLGNYGYTF.

The chain joins TRBV29-1 to TRBJ2-3, with 12 bases matching TRBD2. This CDR3 has 14 residues. Trimming cost V 7 bases and J 0 bases; bases outside gene matches: 2. Germline CDR1 SQVTM, CDR2 ANQGSEA. DNA for the CDR3: TGCAGCGGGACTAGCGGGGTTAGCACAGATACGCAGTATTTT. Amino acids: CSGTSGVSTDTQYF.

V is TRBV2 and J is TRBJ1-5, with D unclear. The CDR3 loop spans 13 amino acids. In germline, CDR1 is SNHLY, CDR2 FYNNEI. Deletions cut 6 bases from V and 0 bases from J, with 6 bases between. The CDR3 DNA reads as TGTGCCAGCAGCGGGGATAGCAATCAGCCCCAGCATTTT. Protein product: CASSGDSNQPQHF.

The J gene is TRBJ2-3, the V gene TRBV27; D call uncertain. Germline V gene sequence: CDR1 MNHEY, CDR2 SMNVEV (reference sequence). Trimming removed 6 bases at V and 0 bases at J, with 19 bases between. The length of the CDR3 is 17 residues. DNA for the CDR3: TGTGCCAGCAGCCGTTTTTTGACGACATCTAGCACAGATACGCAGTATTTT. It yields the protein CASSRFLTTSSTDTQYF.

The rearrangement uses TRBV7-9 and TRBJ1-2; 10 bases agree with TRBD1. The germline V gene encodes CDR1 SEHNR and CDR2 FQNEAQ (reference sequence). The V and J ends lost 3 bases and 2 bases, in that order; junction bases with no gene match: 15. The CDR3 is 19 amino acids. The CDR3 loop is CASSLGGYRQGAENYGYTF. CDR3 in DNA: TGTGCCAGCAGCTTGGGGGGTTATAGACAGGGGGCCGAAAACTATGGCTACACCTTC.

This chain uses TRBV18 with TRBJ1-5; 11 positions agree with TRBD1. Germline CDR1 KGHSH, CDR2 LQKENI. V gave up 2 bases and J gave up 7 bases; unmatched junction bases: 4. CDR3 size: 15 residues. Written as DNA, the CDR3 is TGTGCCAGCTCACCAGGGACAGGGGGTGAGCAGCCCCAGCATTTT. Amino acids: CASSPGTGGEQPQHF.

This rearrangement joins TRBV25-1 to TRBJ1-5; 7 nucleotides agree with TRBD1. With V trimmed by 6 bases and J by 4 bases, 6 bases remained unmatched. Germline lookup yields CDR1 MGHDK and CDR2 SYGVNS. The CDR3 spans 14 residues. The CDR3 loop is CASRGDSYNQPQHF. DNA of the CDR3: TGTGCCAGCAGGGGGGACAGTTATAATCAGCCCCAGCATTTT.

This clone was observed a handful of times. The rearrangement links TRBV6-1 to TRBJ1-1; D may be TRBD1 (5 bases). In germline, CDR1 is MNHNS, CDR2 SASEGT. V shed 3 bases and J shed 6 bases, with 14 bases lying between them. The CDR3 covers 14 residues. The CDR3, as DNA: TGTGCCAGCAGTGAGCAGGGTTTGGGGTCTGAAGCTTTCTTT. Amino acids: CASSEQGLGSEAFF.

This sequence joins TRBV4-1 and TRBJ2-7, with D possibly being TRBD1 (5 bases). The CDR3 totals 15 residues. V was shortened by 1 base and J by 2 bases, with 12 bases between the two germline ends. CDR1 MGHRA and CDR2 YSYEKL come from the germline V gene. In DNA, the CDR3 is TGCGCCAGCAGCCAAGTCCAGGGCCTCACCTACGAGCAGTACTTC. Protein: CASSQVQGLTYEQYF.